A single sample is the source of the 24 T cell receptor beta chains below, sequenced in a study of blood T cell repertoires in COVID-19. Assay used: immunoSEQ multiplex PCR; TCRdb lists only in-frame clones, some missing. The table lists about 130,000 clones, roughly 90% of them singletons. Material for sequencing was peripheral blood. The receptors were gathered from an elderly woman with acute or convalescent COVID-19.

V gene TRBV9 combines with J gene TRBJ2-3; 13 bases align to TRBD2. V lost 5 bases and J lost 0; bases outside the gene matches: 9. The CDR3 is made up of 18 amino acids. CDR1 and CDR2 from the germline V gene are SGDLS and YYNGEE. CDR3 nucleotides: TGTGCCAGCAGTGTTGGACTAGCGGGGGCCGCTAGCACAGATACGCAGTATTTT. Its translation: CASSVGLAGAASTDTQYF.

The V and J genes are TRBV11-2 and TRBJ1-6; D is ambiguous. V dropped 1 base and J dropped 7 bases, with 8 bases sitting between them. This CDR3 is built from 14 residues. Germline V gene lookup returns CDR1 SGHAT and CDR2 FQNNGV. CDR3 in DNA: TGTGCCAGCAGCTTAGCCCGGCGGAATTCACCCCTCCACTTT. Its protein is CASSLARRNSPLHF.

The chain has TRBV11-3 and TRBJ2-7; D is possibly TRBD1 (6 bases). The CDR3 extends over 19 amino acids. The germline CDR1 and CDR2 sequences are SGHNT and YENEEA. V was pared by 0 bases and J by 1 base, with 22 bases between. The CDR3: CASSLEFQGRGGDSYEQYF. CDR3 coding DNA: TGTGCCAGCAGCTTAGAGTTCCAGGGCCGAGGGGGTGATTCCTACGAGCAGTACTTC.

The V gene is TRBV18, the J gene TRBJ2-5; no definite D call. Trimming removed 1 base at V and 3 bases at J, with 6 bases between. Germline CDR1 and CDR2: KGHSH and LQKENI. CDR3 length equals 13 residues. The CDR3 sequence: CASSPRQEETQYF. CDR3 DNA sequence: TGTGCCAGCTCACCACGGCAGGAAGAGACCCAGTACTTC.

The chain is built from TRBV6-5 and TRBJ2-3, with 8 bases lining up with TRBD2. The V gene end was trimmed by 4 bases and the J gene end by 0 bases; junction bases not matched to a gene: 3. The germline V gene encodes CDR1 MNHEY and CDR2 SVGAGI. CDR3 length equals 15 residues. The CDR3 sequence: CASSSGGASTDTQYF. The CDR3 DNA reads TGTGCCAGCAGTTCGGGGGGGGCTAGCACAGATACGCAGTATTTT.

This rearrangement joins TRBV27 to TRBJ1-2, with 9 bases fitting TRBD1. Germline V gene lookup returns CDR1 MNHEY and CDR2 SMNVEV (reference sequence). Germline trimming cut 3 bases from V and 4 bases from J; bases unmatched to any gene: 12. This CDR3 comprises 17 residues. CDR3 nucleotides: TGTGCCAGCAGTTTTGGGTTTTCGACAGGGGGATCCTATGGCTACACCTTC. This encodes CASSFGFSTGGSYGYTF.

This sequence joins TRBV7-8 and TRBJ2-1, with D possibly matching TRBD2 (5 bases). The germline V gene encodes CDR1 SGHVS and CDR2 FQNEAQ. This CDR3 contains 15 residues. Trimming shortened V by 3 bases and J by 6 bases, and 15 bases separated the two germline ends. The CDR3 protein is CASSLRVGSVNEQFF. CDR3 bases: TGTGCCAGCAGCTTGAGGGTTGGGTCGGTCAATGAGCAGTTCTTC.

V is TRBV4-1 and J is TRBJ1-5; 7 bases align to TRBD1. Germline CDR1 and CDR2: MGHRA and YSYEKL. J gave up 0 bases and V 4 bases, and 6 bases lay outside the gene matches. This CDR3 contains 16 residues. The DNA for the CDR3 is TGCGCCAGCAGCCGGGAGACAGGGTATAGCAATCAGCCCCAGCATTTT. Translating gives CASSRETGYSNQPQHF.

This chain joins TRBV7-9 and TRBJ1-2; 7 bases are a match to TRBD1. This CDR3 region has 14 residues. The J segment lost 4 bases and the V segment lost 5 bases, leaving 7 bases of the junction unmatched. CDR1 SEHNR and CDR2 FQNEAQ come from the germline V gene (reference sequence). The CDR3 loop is CASSPGGQSYGYTF. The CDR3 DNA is TGTGCCAGCAGCCCTGGGGGACAGAGCTATGGCTACACCTTC. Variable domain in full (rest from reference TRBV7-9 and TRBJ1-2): DTGVSQNPRHKITKRGQNVTFRCDPISEHNRLYWYRQTLGQGPEFLTYFQNEAQLEKSRLLSDRFSAERPKGSFSTLEIQRTEQGDSAMYLCASSPGGQSYGYTFGSGTRLTVV.

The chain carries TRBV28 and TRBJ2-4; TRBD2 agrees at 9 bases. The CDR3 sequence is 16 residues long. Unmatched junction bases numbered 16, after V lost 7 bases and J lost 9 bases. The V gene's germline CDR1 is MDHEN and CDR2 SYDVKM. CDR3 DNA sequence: TGTGCCAGCACCCCGGGAGGGCGGGAGGGCAGTCGCATTCAGTACTTC. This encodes CASTPGGREGSRIQYF.

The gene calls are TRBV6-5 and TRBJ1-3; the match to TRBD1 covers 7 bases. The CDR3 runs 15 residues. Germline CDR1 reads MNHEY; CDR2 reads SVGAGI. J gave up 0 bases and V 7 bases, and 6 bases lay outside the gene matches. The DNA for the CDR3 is TGTGCCAGCAAGGGACAGCCAAACTCTGGAAACACCATATATTTT. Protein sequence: CASKGQPNSGNTIYF.

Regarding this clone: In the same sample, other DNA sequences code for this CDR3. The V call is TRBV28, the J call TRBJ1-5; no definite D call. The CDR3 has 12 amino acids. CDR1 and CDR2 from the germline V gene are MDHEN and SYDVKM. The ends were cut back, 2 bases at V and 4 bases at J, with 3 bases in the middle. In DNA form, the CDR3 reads TGTGCCAGCAGTTTACGTAATCAGCCCCAGCATTTT. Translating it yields CASSLRNQPQHF.

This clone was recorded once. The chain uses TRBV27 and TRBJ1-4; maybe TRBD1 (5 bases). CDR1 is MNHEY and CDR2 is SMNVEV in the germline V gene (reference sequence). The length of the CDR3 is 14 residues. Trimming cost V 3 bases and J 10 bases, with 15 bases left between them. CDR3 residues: CASSFSGAFGKLFF. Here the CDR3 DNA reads TGTGCCAGCAGTTTTTCTGGGGCCTTCGGAAAACTGTTTTTT. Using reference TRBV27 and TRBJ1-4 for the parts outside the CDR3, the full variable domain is EAQVTQNPRYLITVTGKKLTVTCSQNMNHEYMSWYRQDPGLGLRQIYYSMNVEVTDKGDVPEGYKVSRKEKRNFPLILESPSPNQTSLYFCASSFSGAFGKLFFGSGTQLSVL.

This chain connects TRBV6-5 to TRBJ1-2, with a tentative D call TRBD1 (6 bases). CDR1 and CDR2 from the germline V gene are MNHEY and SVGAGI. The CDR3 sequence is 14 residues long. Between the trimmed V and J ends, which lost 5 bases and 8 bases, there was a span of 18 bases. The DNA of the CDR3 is TGTGCCAGCAGTACTGCCCCCAGGGGAGGGGGCTACACCTTC. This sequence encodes CASSTAPRGGGYTF.

This chain's CDR3 is CASSPRTGHGYTF. CDR3 DNA sequence: TGTGCCAGCAGTCCCCGGACAGGGCATGGCTACACCTTC. The chain recombines TRBV6-5 with TRBJ1-2; 8 bases are shared with TRBD1. The CDR3 has 13 residues. The germline V gene has CDR1 MNHEY and CDR2 SVGAGI. Unmatched junction bases numbered 5, after V lost 5 bases and J lost 6 bases.

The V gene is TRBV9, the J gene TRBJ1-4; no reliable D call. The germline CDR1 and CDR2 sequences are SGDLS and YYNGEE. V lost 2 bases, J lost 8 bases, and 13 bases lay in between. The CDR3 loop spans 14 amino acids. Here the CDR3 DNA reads TGTGCCAGCAGCGTTACACCTCTCGGGGAAAAACTGTTTTTT. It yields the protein CASSVTPLGEKLFF.

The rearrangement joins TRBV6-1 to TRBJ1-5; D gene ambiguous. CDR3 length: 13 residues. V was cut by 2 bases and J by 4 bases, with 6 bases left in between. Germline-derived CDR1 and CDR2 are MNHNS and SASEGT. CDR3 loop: CASSELQNQPQHF. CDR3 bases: TGTGCCAGCAGTGAATTACAGAATCAGCCCCAGCATTTT.

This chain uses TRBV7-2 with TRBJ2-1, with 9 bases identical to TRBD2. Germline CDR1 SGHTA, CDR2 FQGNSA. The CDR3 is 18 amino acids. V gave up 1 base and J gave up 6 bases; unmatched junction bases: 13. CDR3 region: CASSLVASRLAGSNEQFF. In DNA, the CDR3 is TGTGCCAGCAGCTTAGTCGCCTCTCGGCTAGCGGGGTCCAATGAGCAGTTCTTC.

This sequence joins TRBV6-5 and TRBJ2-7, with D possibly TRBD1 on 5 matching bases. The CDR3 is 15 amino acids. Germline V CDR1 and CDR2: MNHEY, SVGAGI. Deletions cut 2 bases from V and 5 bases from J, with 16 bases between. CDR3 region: CASSYDRSTAHEQYF. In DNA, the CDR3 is TGTGCCAGCAGTTACGACAGATCTACGGCCCACGAGCAGTACTTC.

DNA of the CDR3: TGTGCCAGCAGTGACGGTGGGGGGCAGCCCCAGCATTTT. It encodes CASSDGGGQPQHF. The V call is TRBV2, the J call TRBJ1-5, with D possibly being TRBD1 (5 bases). The length of the CDR3 is 13 residues. V lost 3 bases and J 7 bases, leaving 10 bases between the germline ends. CDR1 and CDR2 (germline): SNHLY, FYNNEI.

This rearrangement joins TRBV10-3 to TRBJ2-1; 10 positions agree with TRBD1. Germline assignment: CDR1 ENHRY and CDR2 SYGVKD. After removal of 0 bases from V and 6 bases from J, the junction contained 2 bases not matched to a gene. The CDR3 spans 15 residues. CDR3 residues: CAISESRDRGNEQFF. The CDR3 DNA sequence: TGTGCCATCAGTGAGTCCCGGGACAGGGGCAATGAGCAGTTCTTC.

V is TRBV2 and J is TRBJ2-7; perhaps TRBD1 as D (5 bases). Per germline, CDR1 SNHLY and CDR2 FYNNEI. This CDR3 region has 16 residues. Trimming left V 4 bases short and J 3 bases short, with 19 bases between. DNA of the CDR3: TGTGCCAGCAGTGCGATACAGGCGACACGATACTACGAGCAGTACTTC. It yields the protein CASSAIQATRYYEQYF.

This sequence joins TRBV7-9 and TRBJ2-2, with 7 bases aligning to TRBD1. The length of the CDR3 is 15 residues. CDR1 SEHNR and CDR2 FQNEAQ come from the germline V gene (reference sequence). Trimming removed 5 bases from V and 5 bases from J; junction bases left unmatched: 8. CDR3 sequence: CASSATGQQTGELFF. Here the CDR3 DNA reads TGTGCCAGCAGCGCGACAGGGCAACAGACCGGGGAGCTGTTTTTT.

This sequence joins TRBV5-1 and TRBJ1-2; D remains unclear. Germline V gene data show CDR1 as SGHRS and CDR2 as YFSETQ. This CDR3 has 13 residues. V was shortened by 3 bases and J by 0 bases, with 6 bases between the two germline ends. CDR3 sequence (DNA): TGCGCCAGCAGCTCGGCGGCTAACTATGGCTACACCTTC. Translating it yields CASSSAANYGYTF.